This T cell receptor (beta chain) was documented in a study of T cells after yellow fever vaccination. Turning to the study itself: The fractions with low cell numbers were processed using SMART-Seq v4 Ultra Low Input. Study outcomes and limitations: Detected again after the booster were most primary-vaccination clones, at 96% CD4 and nearly 90% CD8. FACS-sorted repertoires might harbor abundant contaminating clonotypes from the bulk population.

UMIs were added to TCR cDNA along with a universal primer site when it was made by 5'RACE template switching. TCRdb called the 5' RACE reads again in MiXCR, with one record for every CDR3 protein. The sample carries over 250,000 distinct CDR3 sequences, roughly 4.3% recorded once. This clonotype has only a few counts. What it recognizes is unknown. Trimming removed 0 bases from V and 0 bases from J, with 12 bases in between. Germline V gene lookup returns CDR1 LGHNA and CDR2 YNFKEQ. This CDR3 comprises 17 residues. This sample comprised PBMCs, obtained 5 days after the yellow fever booster vaccination. This receptor was obtained from a man aged 18 to 29 who received the YFV17D yellow fever vaccine. This chain uses TRBV4-2 with TRBJ2-1; D gene unclear. Here the CDR3 DNA reads TGTGCCAGCAGCCAAGAGGCCTTCCCCAGCTCCTACAATGAGCAGTTCTTC. Amino acid sequence: CASSQEAFPSSYNEQFF.